This is a list of T cell receptor beta chains from one sample in a study of blood T cell repertoires in COVID-19. The repertoire was sequenced with immunoSEQ multiplex PCR; TCRdb's copy has only in-frame clones and lacks some. The data hold more than 200,000 clones, with 82% observed a single time. The specimen was peripheral blood. These receptors came from an elderly woman with active or convalescent COVID-19. Both conserved end residues are part of each CDR3. A D gene is named only where the DNA matches it firmly. Expanded clones get a size class; other rows say once, few or many, or leave the size out.

d_call	v_call	j_call	clone_size	cdr3_aa	cdr3_nt
TRBD1	TRBV23-1	TRBJ2-2	few	CASSHLGTGSNTGELFF	TGCGCCAGCAGTCACCTAGGGACAGGGTCGAACACCGGGGAGCTGTTTTTT
-	TRBV10-1	TRBJ2-7	few	CASSDFGRVDEQYF	TGCGCCAGCAGTGATTTTGGCAGGGTAGACGAGCAGTACTTC
TRBD2	TRBV5-1	TRBJ2-3	-	CASSLAAGGPGTDTQYF	TGCGCCAGCAGCTTGGCTGCGGGGGGGCCTGGCACAGATACGCAGTATTTT
-	TRBV5-6	TRBJ1-6	-	CASSAGSSYNSPLHF	TGTGCCAGCAGCGCCGGGAGCTCCTATAATTCACCCCTCCACTTT
TRBD1	TRBV28	TRBJ2-1	-	CASSEGQGGNNEQFF	TGTGCCAGCAGTGAGGGACAGGGGGGGAACAATGAGCAGTTCTTC
TRBD1	TRBV9	TRBJ2-1	-	CASKGGPASNEQFF	TGTGCCAGCAAAGGGGGCCCCGCTAGCAATGAGCAGTTCTTC
TRBD1	TRBV28	TRBJ1-2	-	CASSSGQGDYGYTF	TGTGCCAGCAGTTCGGGACAGGGTGACTATGGCTACACCTTC
TRBD1	TRBV11-2	TRBJ2-7	few	CASSRRTGVRQYF	TGTGCCAGCAGCCGTAGAACAGGGGTGAGACAGTACTTC
-	TRBV6-5	TRBJ1-2	-	CASSLNGGRGDGYTF	TGTGCCAGCAGTCTAAACGGGGGGCGCGGTGACGGCTACACCTTC
-	TRBV3-1/TRBV3-2	TRBJ2-5	-	CASSQGSGGLMKTQYF	TGTGCCAGCAGCCAAGGGTCCGGGGGGCTGATGAAGACCCAGTACTTC
TRBD2	TRBV2	TRBJ2-5	-	CASSPRGLAGQETQYF	TGTGCCAGCAGCCCAAGGGGACTAGCGGGGCAAGAGACCCAGTACTTC
TRBD2	TRBV5-4	TRBJ2-5	-	CASSGWTSGVGTQYF	TGTGCCAGCAGCGGATGGACTAGCGGGGTTGGGACCCAGTACTTC
-	TRBV5-6	TRBJ1-2	-	CASSLDVGNYGYTF	TGTGCCAGCAGCTTGGATGTGGGCAACTATGGCTACACCTTC
TRBD2	TRBV18	TRBJ2-1	-	CASSPPGGSGYNEQFF	TGTGCCAGCTCACCACCTGGCGGGAGTGGGTACAATGAGCAGTTCTTC
-	TRBV5-6	TRBJ2-7	-	CASSFRDRTYGEQYF	TGTGCCAGCAGCTTTCGTGACAGAACGTATGGCGAGCAGTACTTC
TRBD1	TRBV18	TRBJ1-4	-	CASSPRGPTNEKLFF	TGTGCCAGCTCACCCAGGGGGCCAACTAATGAAAAACTGTTTTTT
-	TRBV28	TRBJ2-1	once	CASSPPRYNEQFF	TGTGCCAGCAGTCCCCCTCGCTACAATGAGCAGTTCTTC
-	TRBV9	TRBJ2-3	-	CASRVAADTQYF	TGTGCCAGCCGAGTAGCCGCGGATACGCAGTATTTT
-	TRBV24-1	TRBJ1-2	-	CATSRGPTLYGYTF	TGTGCCACCTCTAGAGGCCCGACGCTGTATGGCTACACCTTC
-	TRBV7-9	TRBJ1-3	-	CASSLAAGSEDTIYF	TGTGCCAGCAGCTTAGCGGCAGGGTCCGAGGACACCATATATTTT
-	TRBV28	TRBJ1-6	-	CASSAPLRALHF	TGTGCCAGCAGTGCCCCCCTGAGGGCCCTCCACTTT
TRBD1	TRBV18	TRBJ2-7	-	CASSPPDRVPYEQYF	TGTGCCAGCTCACCACCGGACAGGGTACCCTACGAGCAGTACTTC
-	TRBV3-1/TRBV3-2	TRBJ1-1	-	CASSPGSQTEAFF	TGTGCCAGCAGCCCAGGGTCACAGACTGAAGCTTTCTTT
-	TRBV7-2	TRBJ1-6	-	CASSLSQSSYNSPLHF	TGTGCCAGCAGCCTTTCACAGAGCTCCTATAATTCACCCCTCCACTTT
-	TRBV5-6	TRBJ1-2	-	CASSPRGGGLAF	TGTGCCAGCAGCCCTAGGGGGGGCGGTTTGGCCTTC
TRBD1	TRBV28	TRBJ1-2	-	CASSRNGQVYGYTF	TGTGCCAGCAGTCGCAACGGACAGGTCTATGGCTACACCTTC
TRBD2	TRBV28	TRBJ2-2	few	CASSKREGFTGELFF	TGTGCCAGCAGCAAGCGGGAGGGATTCACCGGGGAGCTGTTTTTT
TRBD1	TRBV6-1	TRBJ1-5	-	CASSEAATGSNQPQHF	TGTGCCAGCAGTGAAGCGGCGACAGGGAGCAATCAGCCCCAGCATTTT
TRBD2	TRBV5-1	TRBJ2-1	-	CASSLGRLAGGFTGSYNEQFF	TGCGCCAGCAGCTTAGGACGACTAGCGGGGGGTTTTACTGGGTCCTACAATGAGCAGTTCTTC
TRBD1	TRBV6-5	TRBJ1-2	once	CASRRVTGGWGYTF	TGTGCCAGCAGACGTGTGACAGGGGGTTGGGGCTACACCTTC
-	TRBV7-8	TRBJ1-4	-	CASSLELTATNEKLFF	TGTGCCAGCAGCTTAGAGTTGACAGCAACTAATGAAAAACTGTTTTTT
TRBD2	TRBV10-3	TRBJ2-7	-	CAISPLAGRTYEQYF	TGTGCCATCAGCCCTCTAGCGGGTAGAACCTACGAGCAGTACTTC
-	TRBV28	TRBJ1-4	-	CASSLLYLETNEKLFF	TGTGCCAGCAGTTTACTGTACTTGGAGACTAATGAAAAACTGTTTTTT
TRBD1	TRBV28	TRBJ1-1	-	CASSFTRGRAEAFF	TGTGCCAGCAGCTTCACCAGGGGGCGGGCTGAAGCTTTCTTT
-	TRBV5-1	TRBJ2-6	-	CASSLGTAPGANVLTF	TGCGCCAGCAGCTTGGGGACAGCCCCTGGGGCCAACGTCCTGACTTTC
-	TRBV7-9	TRBJ1-5	-	CASSLNAGRGNQPQHF	TGTGCCAGCAGCTTAAACGCCGGCCGGGGCAATCAGCCCCAGCATTTT
-	TRBV3-1/TRBV3-2	TRBJ2-1	-	CASSQLWDFYNEQFF	TGTGCCAGCAGCCAACTTTGGGACTTTTACAATGAGCAGTTCTTC
TRBD1	TRBV2	TRBJ1-1	-	CASTGQGSAINTEAFF	TGTGCCAGCACAGGACAGGGGTCCGCAATTAACACTGAAGCTTTCTTT
TRBD1	TRBV28	TRBJ1-5	few	CASSLGQGQGGRNQPQHF	TGTGCCAGCAGTTTGGGCCAGGGACAGGGTGGCCGCAATCAGCCCCAGCATTTT
-	TRBV19	TRBJ1-1	-	CASSMSPGGNTEAFF	TGTGCCAGTAGTATGTCCCCGGGTGGGAACACTGAAGCTTTCTTT
TRBD2	TRBV6-5	TRBJ2-3	-	CASSYSLAGDPDTQYF	TGTGCCAGCAGTTACTCTCTGGCGGGAGATCCAGATACGCAGTATTTT
-	TRBV19	TRBJ1-1	-	CASSNEGVWTEAFF	TGTGCCAGTAGTAACGAGGGGGTTTGGACTGAAGCTTTCTTT
TRBD1	TRBV10-3	TRBJ1-2	-	CAIRGDRGPYGYTF	TGTGCCATCAGGGGGGACAGGGGGCCTTATGGCTACACCTTC
TRBD1	TRBV27	TRBJ1-6	few	CASSMGQGSSPLHF	TGTGCCAGCAGTATGGGACAGGGGAGCTCACCCCTCCACTTT
-	TRBV19	TRBJ1-5	-	CASQIKGVHQPQHF	TGTGCCAGTCAAATAAAGGGGGTGCATCAGCCCCAGCATTTT
TRBD2	TRBV2	TRBJ2-1	-	CASSKGLGEDYEQFF	TGTGCCAGCAGCAAAGGACTAGGTGAAGATTATGAGCAGTTCTTC
-	TRBV27	TRBJ2-7	few	CASTAGPGRQYF	TGTGCCAGCACGGCAGGGCCAGGGCGCCAGTACTTC
-	TRBV18	TRBJ2-5	-	CASSQQLEAETQYF	TGTGCCAGCTCACAGCAACTAGAAGCGGAGACCCAGTACTTC
TRBD2	TRBV18	TRBJ2-2	-	CASLDGRATGELFF	TGTGCCAGCTTGGACGGGAGGGCCACCGGGGAGCTGTTTTTT
TRBD2	TRBV4-1	TRBJ2-5	-	CASSQDTAGGFQETQYF	TGCGCCAGCAGCCAAGATACCGCGGGGGGCTTTCAAGAGACCCAGTACTTC
-	TRBV27	TRBJ2-7	few	CASSLSQAAYEQYF	TGTGCCAGCAGTTTATCACAGGCAGCCTACGAGCAGTACTTC
-	TRBV27	TRBJ2-1	once	CASSLSRLSYNEQFF	TGTGCCAGCAGTTTATCCCGTCTCTCCTACAATGAGCAGTTCTTC
TRBD1	TRBV10-3	TRBJ2-1	-	CAIRAGTGNNEQFF	TGTGCCATCAGAGCCGGGACAGGGAACAATGAGCAGTTCTTC
-	TRBV11-3	TRBJ1-3	-	CASSSSPGNTIYF	TGTGCCAGCAGCTCCTCTCCCGGAAACACCATATATTTT
-	TRBV11-2	TRBJ2-5	-	CASSLGNYQETQYF	TGTGCCAGCAGCTTAGGCAACTACCAAGAGACCCAGTACTTC